This TCR beta chain was captured in a study of cytomegalovirus exposure and HLA in healthy donors. The wider study: Falling in the Caucasian-associated ancestry cluster were 80% to 85% of under 500 genotyped donors. Regarding the study as a whole: It was confirmed in vitro that three of the CMV-associated chains were specific for CMV antigens.

Healthy donors of bone marrow made up the group. CDR1 and CDR2 from the germline V gene are MNHNY and SVGAGI (reference sequence). CDR3 length: 15 amino acids. The V and J ends lost 4 bases and 4 bases, in that order; junction bases with no gene match: 8. 60 Vbeta and 13 Jbeta primers were used in PCR. Generated by immunoSEQ multiplex PCR, the TCRdb table keeps only in-frame clones and is missing some. This table lists 65,000 to 90,000 clones. Turning to this clone: Its antigen is undetermined.

The sample was PBMCs. V is TRBV6-6 and J is TRBJ2-3; 7 positions agree with TRBD2. The clonotype was recovered from a female donor in good health and CMV-seropositive. The CDR3 is CASSLMGEGPDTQYF. The CDR3 region has the DNA TGTGCCAGCAGTTTGATGGGGGAGGGCCCAGATACGCAGTATTTT.